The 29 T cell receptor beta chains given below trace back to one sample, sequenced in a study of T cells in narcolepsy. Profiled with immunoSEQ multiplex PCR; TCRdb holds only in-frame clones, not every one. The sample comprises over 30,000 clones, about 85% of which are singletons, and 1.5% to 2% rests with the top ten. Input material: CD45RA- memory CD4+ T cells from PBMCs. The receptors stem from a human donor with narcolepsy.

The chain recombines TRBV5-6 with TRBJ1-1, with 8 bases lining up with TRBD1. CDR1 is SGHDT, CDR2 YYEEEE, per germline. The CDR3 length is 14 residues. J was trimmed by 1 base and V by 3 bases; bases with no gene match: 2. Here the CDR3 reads CASSYTGGNTEAFF. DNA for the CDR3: TGTGCCAGCAGCTATACAGGGGGGAACACTGAAGCTTTCTTT.

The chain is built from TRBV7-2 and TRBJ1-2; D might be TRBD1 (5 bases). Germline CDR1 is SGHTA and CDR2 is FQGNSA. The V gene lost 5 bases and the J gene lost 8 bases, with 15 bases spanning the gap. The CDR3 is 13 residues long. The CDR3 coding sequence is TGTGCCAGCAGCGATCGGCCAGGGTTGGGCTACACCTTC. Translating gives CASSDRPGLGYTF.

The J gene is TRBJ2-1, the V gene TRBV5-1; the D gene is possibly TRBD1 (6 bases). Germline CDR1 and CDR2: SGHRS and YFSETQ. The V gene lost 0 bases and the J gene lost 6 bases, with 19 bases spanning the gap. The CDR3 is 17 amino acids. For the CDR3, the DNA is TGCGCCAGCAGCTTGGCGATAAACAGGGACCTCGTCAATGAGCAGTTCTTC. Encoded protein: CASSLAINRDLVNEQFF.

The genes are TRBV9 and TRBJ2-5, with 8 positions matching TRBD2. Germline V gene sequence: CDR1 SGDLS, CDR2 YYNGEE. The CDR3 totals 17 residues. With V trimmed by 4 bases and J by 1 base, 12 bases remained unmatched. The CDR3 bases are TGTGCCAGCAGCCCCTGGGTGGCGGGGGGCCCCCAAGAGACCCAGTACTTC. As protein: CASSPWVAGGPQETQYF.

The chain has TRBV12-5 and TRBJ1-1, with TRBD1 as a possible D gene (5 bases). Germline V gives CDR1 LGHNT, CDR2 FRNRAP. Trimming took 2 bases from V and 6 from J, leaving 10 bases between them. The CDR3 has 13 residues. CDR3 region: CASGLSRASEAFF. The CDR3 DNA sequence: TGTGCTAGTGGTTTGTCCAGGGCTTCTGAAGCTTTCTTT.

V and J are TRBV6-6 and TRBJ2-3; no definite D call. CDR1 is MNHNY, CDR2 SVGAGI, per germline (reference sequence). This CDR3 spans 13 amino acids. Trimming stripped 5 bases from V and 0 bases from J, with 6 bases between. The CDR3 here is CASSQRSTDTQYF. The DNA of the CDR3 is TGTGCCAGCAGTCAGCGCAGCACAGATACGCAGTATTTT.

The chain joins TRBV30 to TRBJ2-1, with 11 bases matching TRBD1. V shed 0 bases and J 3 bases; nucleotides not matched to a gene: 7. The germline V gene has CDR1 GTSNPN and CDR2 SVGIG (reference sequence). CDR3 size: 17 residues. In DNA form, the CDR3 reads TGTGCCTGGAGTGTATACGTAGGGACAGGGGGCTACAATGAGCAGTTCTTC. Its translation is CAWSVYVGTGGYNEQFF.

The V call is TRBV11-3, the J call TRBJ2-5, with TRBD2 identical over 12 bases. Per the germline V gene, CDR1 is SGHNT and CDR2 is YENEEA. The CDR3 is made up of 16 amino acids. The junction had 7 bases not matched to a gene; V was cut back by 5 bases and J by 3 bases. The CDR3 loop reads CASSPRLAGAKETQYF. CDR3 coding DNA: TGTGCCAGCAGCCCCCGACTAGCGGGGGCCAAAGAGACCCAGTACTTC.

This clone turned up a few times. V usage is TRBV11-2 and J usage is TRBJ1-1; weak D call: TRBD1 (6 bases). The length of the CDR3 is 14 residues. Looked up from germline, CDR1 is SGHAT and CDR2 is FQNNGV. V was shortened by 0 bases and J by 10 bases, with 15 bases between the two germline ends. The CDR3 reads CASSLERTGRRAFF. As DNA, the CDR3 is TGTGCCAGCAGCTTAGAAAGAACAGGGAGGCGAGCTTTCTTT.

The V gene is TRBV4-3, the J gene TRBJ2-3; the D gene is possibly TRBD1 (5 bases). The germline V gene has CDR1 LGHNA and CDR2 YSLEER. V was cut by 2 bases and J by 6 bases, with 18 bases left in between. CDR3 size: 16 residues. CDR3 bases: TGCGCCAGCAGCCAATCCGGTGGGGCCGTCGTGGATACGCAGTATTTT. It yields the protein CASSQSGGAVVDTQYF.

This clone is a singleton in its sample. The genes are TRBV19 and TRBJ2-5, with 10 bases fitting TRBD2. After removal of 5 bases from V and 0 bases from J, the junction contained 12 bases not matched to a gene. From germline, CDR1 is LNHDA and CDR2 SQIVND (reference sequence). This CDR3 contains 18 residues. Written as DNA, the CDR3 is TGTGCCAGTAGTCCAGGGCCTAGCGGGGGCTTACACCAAGAGACCCAGTACTTC. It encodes CASSPGPSGGLHQETQYF.

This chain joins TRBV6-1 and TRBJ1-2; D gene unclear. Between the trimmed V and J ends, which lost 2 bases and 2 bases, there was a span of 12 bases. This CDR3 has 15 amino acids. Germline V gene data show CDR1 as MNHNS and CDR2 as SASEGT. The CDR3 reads CASSEIGGTNYGYTF. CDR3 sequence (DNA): TGTGCCAGCAGTGAAATCGGCGGTACCAACTATGGCTACACCTTC.

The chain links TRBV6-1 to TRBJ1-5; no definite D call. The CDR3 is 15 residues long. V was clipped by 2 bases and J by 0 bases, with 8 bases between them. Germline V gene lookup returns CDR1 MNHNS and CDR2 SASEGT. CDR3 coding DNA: TGTGCCAGCAGTGAACTACAGTATAGCAATCAGCCCCAGCATTTT. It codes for CASSELQYSNQPQHF.

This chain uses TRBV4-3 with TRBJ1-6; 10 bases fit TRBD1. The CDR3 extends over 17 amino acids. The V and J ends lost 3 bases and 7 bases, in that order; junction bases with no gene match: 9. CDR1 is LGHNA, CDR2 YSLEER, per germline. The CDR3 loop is CASSQEPGQGRNSPLHF. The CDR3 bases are TGCGCCAGCAGCCAGGAACCGGGACAGGGGCGAAATTCACCCCTCCACTTT.

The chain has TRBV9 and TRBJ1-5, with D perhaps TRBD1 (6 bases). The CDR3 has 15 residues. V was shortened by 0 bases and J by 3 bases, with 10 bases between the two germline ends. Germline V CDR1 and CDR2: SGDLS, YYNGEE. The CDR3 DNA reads TGTGCCAGCAGCGTAGGACAGGACCCCAATCAGCCCCAGCATTTT. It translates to CASSVGQDPNQPQHF.

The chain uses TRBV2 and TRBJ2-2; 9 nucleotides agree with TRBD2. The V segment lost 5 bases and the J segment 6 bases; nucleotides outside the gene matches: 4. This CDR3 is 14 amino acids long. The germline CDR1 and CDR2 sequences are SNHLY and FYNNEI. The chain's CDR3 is CASSRGLASGELFF. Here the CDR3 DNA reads TGTGCCAGCAGTAGGGGACTAGCTTCCGGGGAGCTGTTTTTT.

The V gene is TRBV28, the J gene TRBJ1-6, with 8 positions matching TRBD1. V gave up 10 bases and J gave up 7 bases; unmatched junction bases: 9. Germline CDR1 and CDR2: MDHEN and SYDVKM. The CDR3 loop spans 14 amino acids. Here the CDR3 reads CATTQGGKNSPLHF. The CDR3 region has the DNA TGTGCCACCACACAGGGGGGTAAGAATTCACCCCTCCACTTT.

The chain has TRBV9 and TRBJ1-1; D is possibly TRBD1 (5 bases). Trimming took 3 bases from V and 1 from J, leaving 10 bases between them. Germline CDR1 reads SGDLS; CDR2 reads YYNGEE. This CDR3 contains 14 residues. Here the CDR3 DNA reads TGTGCCAGCAGCGCAGGGTGGGAGAACACTGAAGCTTTCTTT. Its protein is CASSAGWENTEAFF.

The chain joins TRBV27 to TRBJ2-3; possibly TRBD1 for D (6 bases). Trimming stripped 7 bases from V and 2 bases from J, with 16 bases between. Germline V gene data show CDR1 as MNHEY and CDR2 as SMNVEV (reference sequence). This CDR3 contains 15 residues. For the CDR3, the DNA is TGTGCCAGCACCCTAAGTGGGACACCCACAGATACGCAGTATTTT. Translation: CASTLSGTPTDTQYF.

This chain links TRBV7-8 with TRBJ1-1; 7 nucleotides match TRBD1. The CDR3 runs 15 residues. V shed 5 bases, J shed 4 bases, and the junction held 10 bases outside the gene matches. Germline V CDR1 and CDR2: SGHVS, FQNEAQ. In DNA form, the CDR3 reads TGTGCCAGCAGCGACATTGGGCAGGGGGTCACTGAAGCTTTCTTT. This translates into CASSDIGQGVTEAFF.

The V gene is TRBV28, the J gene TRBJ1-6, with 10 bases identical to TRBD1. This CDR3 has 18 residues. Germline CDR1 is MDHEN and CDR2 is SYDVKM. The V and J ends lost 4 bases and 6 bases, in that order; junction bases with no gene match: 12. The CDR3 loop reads CASSSWTGGLVGNSPLHF. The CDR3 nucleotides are TGTGCCAGCAGTTCCTGGACAGGGGGACTGGTGGGTAATTCACCCCTCCACTTT.

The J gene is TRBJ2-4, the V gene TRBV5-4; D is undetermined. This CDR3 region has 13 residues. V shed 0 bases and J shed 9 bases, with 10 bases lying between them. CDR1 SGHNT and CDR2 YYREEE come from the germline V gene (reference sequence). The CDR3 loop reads CASSLDKVGIQYF. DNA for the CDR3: TGTGCCAGCAGCTTGGACAAGGTTGGCATTCAGTACTTC. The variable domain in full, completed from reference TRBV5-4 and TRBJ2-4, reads ETGVTQSPTHLIKTRGQQVTLRCSSQSGHNTVSWYQQALGQGPQFIFQYYREEENGRGNFPPRFSGLQFPNYSSELNVNALELDDSALYLCASSLDKVGIQYFGAGTRLSVL.

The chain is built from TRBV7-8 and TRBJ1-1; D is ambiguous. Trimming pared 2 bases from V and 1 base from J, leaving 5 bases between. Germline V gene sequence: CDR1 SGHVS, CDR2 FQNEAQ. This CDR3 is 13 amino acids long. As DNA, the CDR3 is TGTGCCAGCAGCTTAAAACAGAACACTGAAGCTTTCTTT. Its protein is CASSLKQNTEAFF.

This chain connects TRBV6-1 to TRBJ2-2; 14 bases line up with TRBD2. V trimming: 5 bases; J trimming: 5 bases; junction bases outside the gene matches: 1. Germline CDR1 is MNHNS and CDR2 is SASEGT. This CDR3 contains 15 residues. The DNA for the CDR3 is TGTGCCAGCAGTCGGACTAGCGGGGGGACCGGGGAGCTGTTTTTT. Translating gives CASSRTSGGTGELFF.

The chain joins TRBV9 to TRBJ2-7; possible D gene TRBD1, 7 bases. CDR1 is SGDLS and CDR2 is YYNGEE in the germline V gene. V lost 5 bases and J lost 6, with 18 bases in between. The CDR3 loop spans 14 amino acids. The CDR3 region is CASSRGQGVFEQYF. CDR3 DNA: TGTGCCAGCAGTCGGGGGCAGGGGGTCTTCGAGCAGTACTTC.

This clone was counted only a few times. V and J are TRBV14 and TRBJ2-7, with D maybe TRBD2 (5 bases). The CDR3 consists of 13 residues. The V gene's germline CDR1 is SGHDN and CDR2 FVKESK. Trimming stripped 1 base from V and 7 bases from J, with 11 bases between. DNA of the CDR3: TGTGCCAGCAGCCAAGTTCCGACGGGGGAGCAGTACTTC. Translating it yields CASSQVPTGEQYF.

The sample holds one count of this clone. The chain's CDR3 is CASSTSSYTQYF. Here the CDR3 DNA reads TGTGCCAGCAGCACCTCCTCTTATACGCAGTATTTT. This chain uses TRBV7-2 with TRBJ2-3; D unresolved. The CDR3 covers 12 residues. The germline V gene encodes CDR1 SGHTA and CDR2 FQGNSA. Trimming removed 5 bases at V and 7 bases at J, with 10 bases between. Full variable domain (outside the CDR3, taken from reference TRBV7-2 and TRBJ2-3): GAGVSQSPSNKVTEKGKDVELRCDPISGHTALYWYRQSLGQGLEFLIYFQGNSAPDKSGLPSDRFSAERTGGSVSTLTIQRTQQEDSAVYLCASSTSSYTQYFGPGTRLTVL.

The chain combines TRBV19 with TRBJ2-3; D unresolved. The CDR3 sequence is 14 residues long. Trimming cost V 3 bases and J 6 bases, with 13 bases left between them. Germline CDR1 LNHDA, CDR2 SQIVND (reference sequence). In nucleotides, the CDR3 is TGTGCCAGTAGTATCGGCCAAGCAACTGATACGCAGTATTTT. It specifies CASSIGQATDTQYF.

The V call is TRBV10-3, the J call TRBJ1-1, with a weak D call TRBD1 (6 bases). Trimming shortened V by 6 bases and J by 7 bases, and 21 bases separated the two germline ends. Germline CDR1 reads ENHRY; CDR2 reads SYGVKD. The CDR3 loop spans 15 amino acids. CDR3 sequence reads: CAIRDGRGKEFEAFF. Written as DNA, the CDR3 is TGTGCCATCAGGGACGGGAGGGGGAAAGAGTTTGAAGCTTTCTTT.